This is a list of T cell receptor beta chains from one sample in a study of T cell responses to AZD1222 COVID-19 vaccine. Some clones are missing from TCRdb's copy, which holds only in-frame ones; the method was immunoSEQ multiplex PCR. The sample consists of 100,000 or so clones, roughly nine tenths of them appearing once. This specimen consisted of peripheral blood, obtained 28 days after the second AZD1222 dose. The receptor set was obtained from an adult who received the AZD1222 COVID-19 vaccine. CDR3s include the opening cysteine and the closing phenylalanine or tryptophan. D genes are given only for firm matches. Clone size, where shown, is once, few, many, or a class for clones that have expanded.

NA	TRBV20-1	NA	TRBJ1-2	CSASLDSHYGYTF	TGCAGTGCTAGTTTAGACAGTCACTATGGCTACACCTTC
NA	TRBV20-1	NA	TRBJ2-7	CSASQLVGYEQYF	TGCAGTGCTAGTCAACTAGTGGGCTACGAGCAGTACTTC
NA	TRBV7-4	TRBD1	TRBJ1-5	CASIAPGQGISNQPQHF	TGTGCCAGCATTGCCCCGGGACAGGGAATAAGCAATCAGCCCCAGCATTTT
NA	TRBV27	NA	TRBJ1-5	CASSLRVNQPQHF	TGTGCCAGCAGTTTAAGAGTCAATCAGCCCCAGCATTTT
NA	TRBV2	NA	TRBJ1-4	CASSELGQSNEKLFF	TGTGCCAGCAGCGAACTAGGTCAGAGTAATGAAAAACTGTTTTTT
few	TRBV4-1	TRBD1	TRBJ1-4	CASSQLKSYRGQADNEKLFF	TGCGCCAGCAGCCAGCTGAAATCCTACAGGGGGCAAGCTGATAATGAAAAACTGTTTTTT
NA	TRBV7-2	NA	TRBJ2-7	CASSFSAYEQYF	TGTGCCAGCAGCTTTTCAGCCTACGAGCAGTACTTC
NA	TRBV18	TRBD1	TRBJ2-7	CASSPDWGTGYEQYF	TGTGCCAGCTCACCTGATTGGGGGACAGGCTACGAGCAGTACTTC
NA	TRBV7-8	TRBD1	TRBJ1-4	CASSLGTEEKLFF	TGTGCCAGCAGCCTGGGGACAGAGGAAAAACTGTTTTTT
NA	TRBV3-1/TRBV3-2	NA	TRBJ2-7	CASSTGSYSYEQYF	TGTGCCAGCAGCACAGGGTCTTACTCCTACGAGCAGTACTTC
NA	TRBV7-8	NA	TRBJ2-3	CASSLIRLADTQYF	TGTGCCAGCAGTTTAATCAGACTAGCAGATACGCAGTATTTT
once	TRBV6-2/TRBV6-3	NA	TRBJ1-1	CASSYGGYEAFF	TGTGCCAGCAGTTACGGGGGATATGAAGCTTTCTTT
few	TRBV3-1/TRBV3-2	NA	TRBJ1-6	CASSQPLVGVNSPLHF	TGTGCCAGCAGCCAACCTCTGGTAGGGGTCAATTCACCCCTCCACTTT
NA	TRBV14	NA	TRBJ1-3	CASSQVRGRGNTIYF	TGTGCCAGCAGCCAAGTTAGGGGCCGGGGAAACACCATATATTTT
many	TRBV4-1	NA	TRBJ2-7	CASSQDSGQLFYEQYF	TGCGCCAGCAGCCAAGATAGTGGACAGTTATTCTACGAGCAGTACTTC
NA	TRBV30	TRBD2	TRBJ2-1	CAWMGLAGYNEQFF	TGTGCCTGGATGGGACTAGCGGGTTACAATGAGCAGTTCTTC
NA	TRBV19	NA	TRBJ1-1	CASSVDGGKNTEAFF	TGTGCCAGTAGTGTTGACGGGGGAAAGAACACTGAAGCTTTCTTT
once	TRBV29-1	NA	TRBJ1-1	CSVSPITGNTEAFF	TGCAGCGTCTCCCCAATTACCGGGAACACTGAAGCTTTCTTT
NA	TRBV20-1	TRBD2	TRBJ2-1	CSASRIAGGLVNEQFF	TGCAGTGCTAGTCGTATAGCGGGAGGATTGGTTAATGAGCAGTTCTTC
NA	TRBV19	NA	TRBJ1-3	CASSIAGSGNTIYF	TGTGCCAGTAGTATAGCAGGGTCCGGAAACACCATATATTTT
NA	TRBV18	NA	TRBJ1-1	CASSPVTGLNTEAFF	TGTGCCAGCTCACCAGTTACAGGCCTGAACACTGAAGCTTTCTTT
NA	TRBV14	NA	TRBJ1-2	CASNDRIYGYTF	TGTGCCAGCAACGACCGAATCTATGGCTACACCTTC
NA	TRBV4-2	NA	TRBJ1-4	CASSEGSGGFNEKLFF	TGTGCCAGCAGCGAGGGATCTGGGGGATTTAATGAAAAACTGTTTTTT
NA	TRBV5-1	NA	TRBJ1-2	CASSLEGVQNYGYTF	TGCGCCAGCAGCTTGGAGGGCGTCCAAAACTATGGCTACACCTTC
once	TRBV4-1	NA	TRBJ2-2	CASSQQVLRTGELFF	TGCGCCAGCAGCCAACAGGTTCTCCGCACCGGGGAGCTGTTTTTT
NA	TRBV20-1	NA	TRBJ1-2	CLTQGYGYTF	TGCCTCACACAGGGTTATGGCTACACCTTC
NA	TRBV7-8	NA	TRBJ2-7	CASRMDDRIGYEQYF	TGTGCCAGCAGAATGGATGACAGAATTGGCTACGAGCAGTACTTC